The subject of this entry is one T cell receptor beta chain. Antigen specificity is unknown. Trimming shortened V by 5 bases and J by 1 base, and 11 bases separated the two germline ends. Looked up from germline, CDR1 is MNHEY and CDR2 is SMNVEV (reference sequence). The CDR3 sequence is 14 residues long. In each case, RNA was isolated and then reverse transcribed into cDNA as the sequencing template. Profiling relied on immunoSEQ multiplex PCR, and the TCRdb table lists in-frame clones only, not all of them. This table has about 42,000 clones, about 71% appearing once. Treatment denoted: oral pan-JAK inhibitor, 5-10 mg twice daily. This entry is derived from a study of CD8+ T cells in alopecia areata. The wider study: For the treated group, dosing was oral tofacitinib at 5 to 10 mg twice daily.

Study results and caveats: Especially in alopecia totalis/universalis, lesional scalp showed greater clonality than normal scalp did. The study found tofacitinib significantly decreased scalp clonality and expanded CD8+ clones among the top 100. Many expanded lesional clones remained in scalp and blood on tofacitinib.

Sample: CD8+ T cells sorted from blood, taken at week 4, from a patient treated with tofacitinib. This chain uses TRBV27 with TRBJ2-5; D not resolved. The clonotype was recovered from a human donor with alopecia areata. The CDR3 region is CASSARHPQETQYF. CDR3 in DNA: TGTGCCAGCAGTGCCCGACATCCCCAAGAGACCCAGTACTTC.